These 16 T cell receptor beta chains were all obtained from the same sample, sequenced in a study of T cells after yellow fever vaccination. TCRdb re-called the 5' RACE reads through MiXCR, storing one row per CDR3 protein. Of 450,000 to 550,000 distinct CDR3 sequences in the sample, around 21% were seen once. The sequenced sample was PBMCs, obtained 15 days after the yellow fever booster vaccination. The source is a man aged 25-40 years who received the YFV17D yellow fever vaccine.

This sequence joins TRBV20-1 and TRBJ1-1; 10 bases match TRBD1. After removal of 3 bases from V and 6 bases from J, the junction contained 10 bases not matched to a gene. The CDR3 has 15 amino acids. Germline V gene lookup returns CDR1 DFQATT and CDR2 SNEGSKA (reference sequence). CDR3 coding DNA: TGCAGTGCTAGGGACAGGGGGAGGTTTTTCCCTGAAGCTTTCTTT. Protein: CSARDRGRFFPEAFF.

The CDR3 loop reads CSAQITIFTDTQYF. The CDR3 region has the DNA TGCAGTGCCCAGATAACGATTTTCACAGATACGCAGTATTTT. The chain has TRBV20-1 and TRBJ2-3; no firm D call. The CDR3 runs 14 residues. CDR1 is DFQATT and CDR2 is SNEGSKA in the germline V gene (reference sequence). V dropped 6 bases and J dropped 2 bases, with 15 bases sitting between them.

In this sample, this clonotype turned up a few times. The chain combines TRBV20-1 with TRBJ2-1; TRBD2 matches at 11 bases. Germline V gene data show CDR1 as DFQATT and CDR2 as SNEGSKA (reference sequence). Trimming took 5 bases from V and 7 from J; bases not matched to a gene: 10. There are 15 residues in the CDR3. CDR3 sequence (DNA): TGCAGTGCTCAAAGCACTAGCGGGAGACAAAATGAGCAGTTCTTC. The encoded protein is CSAQSTSGRQNEQFF.

J is TRBJ2-3 and V is TRBV20-1; D gene unclear. The CDR3 is 11 amino acids. Trimming cost V 0 bases and J 7 bases, with 5 bases left between them. The germline V gene has CDR1 DFQATT and CDR2 SNEGSKA (reference sequence). CDR3 sequence (DNA): TGCAGTGCTAGAGATCGAAATACGCAGTATTTT. Amino acid sequence: CSARDRNTQYF.

This clonotype was counted a few times. The chain joins TRBV11-1 to TRBJ2-5; 7 bases match TRBD2. The CDR3 runs 19 residues. CDR1 is SGHAT and CDR2 is FQDESV in the germline V gene (reference sequence). Trimming took 0 bases from V and 4 from J; bases not matched to a gene: 17. The CDR3 spells CASSLARASGSRARETQYF. The CDR3 DNA follows: TGTGCCAGCAGCTTAGCGCGGGCTAGCGGTAGCCGTGCACGAGAGACCCAGTACTTC.

The genes are TRBV14 and TRBJ2-3; D is perhaps TRBD1 or TRBD2 (6 bases each). The CDR3 is made up of 14 amino acids. Germline CDR1 is SGHDN and CDR2 is FVKESK. The ends were cut back, 0 bases at V and 7 bases at J, with 11 bases in the middle. The CDR3 loop reads CASSQDGGGNTQYF. CDR3 DNA: TGTGCCAGCAGCCAAGATGGAGGGGGTAATACGCAGTATTTT.

This clonotype has just one count. For the CDR3, the DNA is TGTGCCAGCAGTTTGAGTTTCGATCGGCCCTACGAGCAGTACTTC. Its protein product is CASSLSFDRPYEQYF. The rearrangement joins TRBV12-3 or TRBV12-4 to TRBJ2-7; D not certain. The V end was cut by 3 bases, the J end by 2 bases, with 14 bases between. The CDR3 runs to 15 residues.

V and J are TRBV18 and TRBJ2-1; the D gene is possibly TRBD2 (5 bases). The germline V gene has CDR1 KGHSH and CDR2 LQKENI. The CDR3 is made up of 16 amino acids. Trimming removed 4 bases from V and 3 bases from J, with 16 bases in between. The CDR3 region is CASSQVSPRVYNEQFF. CDR3 in DNA: TGTGCCAGCTCACAGGTGTCTCCGCGGGTCTACAATGAGCAGTTCTTC.

V gene TRBV7-2 combines with J gene TRBJ1-4, with D unclear. Trimming removed 1 base at V and 3 bases at J, with 9 bases between. The CDR3 contains 15 residues. The germline V gene encodes CDR1 SGHTA and CDR2 FQGNSA. The CDR3 spells CASSLGPTSNEKLFF. The CDR3 DNA reads as TGTGCCAGCAGCTTAGGACCGACCTCTAATGAAAAACTGTTTTTT.

The V call is TRBV7-2, the J call TRBJ1-5; D is uncertain. V was clipped by 5 bases and J by 3 bases, with 20 bases between them. Germline loops: CDR1 SGHTA, CDR2 FQGNSA. This CDR3 has 17 amino acids. CDR3 bases: TGTGCCAGCAGCCCTGATTCTCGGGCAACCCTCAATCAGCCCCAGCATTTT. This translates into CASSPDSRATLNQPQHF.

This clonotype was detected only a few times. This sequence joins TRBV5-6 and TRBJ1-6, with D perhaps TRBD1 (5 bases). This CDR3 contains 15 residues. Trimming cost V 7 bases and J 2 bases, with 13 bases left between them. CDR1 is SGHDT and CDR2 is YYEEEE in the germline V gene. The CDR3 DNA sequence: TGTGCCAGCGGCTCGGGACGGCCCTATAATTCACCCCTCCACTTT. As protein: CASGSGRPYNSPLHF.

In this sample, this clonotype turned up a few times. J is TRBJ2-7 and V is TRBV5-4; TRBD2 aligns across 12 bases. The CDR3 has 15 residues. Germline trimming cut 0 bases from V and 6 bases from J; bases unmatched to any gene: 4. Germline CDR1 SGHNT, CDR2 YYREEE (reference sequence). CDR3 bases: TGTGCCAGCAGCTTGGATTTACTAGCGGGAGGCGAGCAGTACTTC. Its translation: CASSLDLLAGGEQYF. The variable domain in full, with the rest retrieved from reference TRBV5-4 and TRBJ2-7, is ETGVTQSPTHLIKTRGQQVTLRCSSQSGHNTVSWYQQALGQGPQFIFQYYREEENGRGNFPPRFSGLQFPNYSSELNVNALELDDSALYLCASSLDLLAGGEQYFGPGTRLTVT.

This chain links TRBV12-3 or TRBV12-4 with TRBJ2-2; D might be TRBD2 (7 bases). The CDR3 contains 15 residues. Trimming pared 4 bases from V and 5 bases from J, leaving 14 bases between. This CDR3 reads CASSSGGGATGELFF. CDR3 nucleotide sequence: TGTGCCAGCAGTTCCGGCGGGGGCGCAACCGGGGAGCTGTTTTTT.

There are a few counts of this clonotype. The V gene is TRBV7-9, the J gene TRBJ1-3; TRBD1 agrees at 8 bases. This CDR3 has 15 residues. The germline V gene has CDR1 SEHNR and CDR2 FQNEAQ (reference sequence). V shed 4 bases and J 8 bases; nucleotides not matched to a gene: 10. The CDR3 region has the DNA TGTGCCAGCAGCTATGGACAGGGAAGAGAACACACCATATATTTT. It translates to CASSYGQGREHTIYF.

This clonotype was seen a handful of times. This chain uses TRBV18 with TRBJ2-3; D is ambiguous. CDR1 is KGHSH and CDR2 is LQKENI in the germline V gene. The CDR3 runs to 15 residues. V lost 5 bases to trimming and J lost 2 bases, with 14 bases between them. This CDR3 reads CASSSRTADTDTQYF. The CDR3 bases are TGTGCCAGCTCATCAAGGACCGCGGACACAGATACGCAGTATTTT.

This clonotype came up a few times. The V gene is TRBV7-2, the J gene TRBJ2-7, with 10 bases identical to TRBD2. The ends lost 3 bases at V and 7 bases at J; junction bases unmatched: 9. CDR3 length: 15 amino acids. Germline loops: CDR1 SGHTA, CDR2 FQGNSA. The CDR3 DNA follows: TGTGCCAGCAGCTTGGATGGGCTAGCGGGAGTAGAGCAGTACTTC. Translation gives CASSLDGLAGVEQYF.